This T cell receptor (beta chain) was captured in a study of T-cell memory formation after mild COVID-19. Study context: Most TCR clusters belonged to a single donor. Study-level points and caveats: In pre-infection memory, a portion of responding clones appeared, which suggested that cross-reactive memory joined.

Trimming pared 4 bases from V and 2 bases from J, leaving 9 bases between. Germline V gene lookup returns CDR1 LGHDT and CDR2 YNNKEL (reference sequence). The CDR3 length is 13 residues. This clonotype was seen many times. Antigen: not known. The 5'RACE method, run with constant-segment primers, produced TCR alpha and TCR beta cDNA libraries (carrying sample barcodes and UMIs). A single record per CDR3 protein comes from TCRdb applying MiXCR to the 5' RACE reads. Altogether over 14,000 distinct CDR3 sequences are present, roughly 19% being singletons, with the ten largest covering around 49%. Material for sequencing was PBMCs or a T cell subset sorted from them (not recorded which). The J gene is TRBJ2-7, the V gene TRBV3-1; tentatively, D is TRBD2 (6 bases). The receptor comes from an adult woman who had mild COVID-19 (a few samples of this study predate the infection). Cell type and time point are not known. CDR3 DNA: TGTGCCAGCAGCCCTCGACTAGCCTACGAGCAGTACTTC. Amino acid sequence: CASSPRLAYEQYF.